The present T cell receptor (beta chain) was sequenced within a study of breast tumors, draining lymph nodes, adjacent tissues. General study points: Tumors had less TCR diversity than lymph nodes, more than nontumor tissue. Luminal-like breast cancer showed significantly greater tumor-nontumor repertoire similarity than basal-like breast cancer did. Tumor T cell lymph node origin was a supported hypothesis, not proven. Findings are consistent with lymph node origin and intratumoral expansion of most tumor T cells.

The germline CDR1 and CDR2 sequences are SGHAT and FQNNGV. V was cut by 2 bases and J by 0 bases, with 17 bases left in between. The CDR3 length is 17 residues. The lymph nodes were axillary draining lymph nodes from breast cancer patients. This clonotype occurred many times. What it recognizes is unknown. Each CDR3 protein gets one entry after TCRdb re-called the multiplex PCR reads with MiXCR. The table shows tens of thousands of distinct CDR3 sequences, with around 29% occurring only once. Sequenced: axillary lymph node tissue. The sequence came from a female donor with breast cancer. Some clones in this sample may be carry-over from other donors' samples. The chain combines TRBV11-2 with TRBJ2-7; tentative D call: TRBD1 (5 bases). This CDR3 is CASSLFSQVKISYEQYF. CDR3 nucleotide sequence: TGTGCCAGCAGCTTATTTTCACAGGTTAAAATCTCCTACGAGCAGTACTTC.